Listed below are T cell receptor beta chains from one sample, sequenced in a study of blood T cell repertoires in COVID-19. Repertoires were generated with immunoSEQ multiplex PCR, while TCRdb's copy carries only in-frame clones and drops some. The table shows 75,000 to 85,000 clones, with around 90% occurring only once. Material for sequencing was peripheral blood. The receptors come from a human donor in a cohort sampled during active COVID-19. The CDR3 runs from the conserved cysteine through the conserved F or W. D genes are given only for firm matches. Not all rows give a size; the values are once, few, many and, for expanded clones, a class.

d_call	v_call	clone_size	j_call	cdr3_aa	cdr3_nt
.	TRBV7-9	.	TRBJ2-2	CASSLSGRLIGELFF	TGTGCCAGCAGCTTATCTGGCAGGTTAATAGGGGAGCTGTTTTTT
TRBD2	TRBV2	.	TRBJ2-5	CASIQAGAPQETQYF	TGTGCCAGCATTCAAGCGGGGGCCCCCCAAGAGACCCAGTACTTC
TRBD2	TRBV27	.	TRBJ2-7	CASIQTSGNYEQYF	TGTGCCAGTATTCAGACTAGCGGAAACTACGAGCAGTACTTC
TRBD1	TRBV29-1	.	TRBJ1-4	CSVEENRGLREKLFF	TGCAGCGTTGAAGAAAACAGGGGGCTTCGTGAAAAACTGTTTTTT
.	TRBV19	once	TRBJ2-1	CASRTTGIYNEQFF	TGTGCCAGTAGGACCACAGGGATCTACAATGAGCAGTTCTTC
TRBD2	TRBV7-2	.	TRBJ2-7	CASRSRLAGSGEQYF	TGTGCCAGCAGATCTCGGCTAGCGGGATCCGGTGAGCAGTACTTC
TRBD1	TRBV7-3	.	TRBJ1-6	CASSPDRDSPLHF	TGTGCCAGCAGCCCAGACAGGGATTCACCCCTCCACTTT
TRBD1	TRBV7-2	.	TRBJ1-5	CASSSHRGGDQPQHF	TGTGCCAGCAGCTCCCACAGGGGGGGGGATCAGCCCCAGCATTTT
TRBD1	TRBV6-2/TRBV6-3	.	TRBJ1-2	CASSPTGANGYTF	TGTGCCAGCAGTCCGACAGGGGCCAATGGCTACACCTTC
TRBD2	TRBV6-1	.	TRBJ2-1	CASLLSSGHNEQFF	TGTGCCAGCTTGCTTTCTAGCGGGCACAATGAGCAGTTCTTC
TRBD2	TRBV2	.	TRBJ2-5	CASRALAGGETQYF	TGTGCCAGCAGAGCACTAGCGGGAGGGGAGACCCAGTACTTC
.	TRBV14	.	TRBJ2-7	CASSQELESYEQYF	TGTGCCAGCAGCCAAGAGTTAGAGTCCTACGAGCAGTACTTC
.	TRBV9	.	TRBJ1-1	CASSAREGMNTEAFF	TGTGCCAGCAGCGCGAGGGAGGGTATGAACACTGAAGCTTTCTTT
.	TRBV3-1/TRBV3-2	.	TRBJ2-7	CASSHPREDEQYF	TGTGCCAGCAGCCATCCCAGGGAGGACGAGCAGTACTTC
TRBD1	TRBV11-2	.	TRBJ1-2	CASSLVKGQGTNYGYTF	TGTGCCAGCAGCTTGGTTAAAGGACAGGGAACAAACTATGGCTACACCTTC
.	TRBV6-5	.	TRBJ2-3	CASSPGLYTDTQYF	TGTGCCAGCAGCCCGGGACTTTACACAGATACGCAGTATTTT
.	TRBV30	.	TRBJ1-4	CAWKAIVRNEKLFF	TGTGCCTGGAAGGCGATAGTGCGGAATGAAAAACTGTTTTTT
.	TRBV11-3	once	TRBJ1-6	CASSSGNRVRNSPLHF	TGTGCCAGCAGCAGCGGAAACAGGGTCCGGAATTCACCCCTCCACTTT
TRBD1	TRBV7-2	.	TRBJ1-1	CASSFGQGVTEAFF	TGTGCCAGCAGCTTTGGTCAGGGGGTAACTGAAGCTTTCTTT
TRBD1	TRBV19	.	TRBJ2-2	CASSIFLTGVGTGELFF	TGTGCCAGTAGTATTTTCCTAACAGGGGTGGGGACCGGGGAGCTGTTTTTT
.	TRBV2	.	TRBJ1-3	CASSVGEAGNTIYF	TGTGCCAGCAGTGTCGGGGAGGCTGGAAACACCATATATTTT
.	TRBV12-2	.	TRBJ2-7	CASRLQCPHSYEQYF	TGTGCAAGTCGCTTACAGTGCCCCCACTCCTACGAGCAGTACTTC
.	TRBV5-1	once	TRBJ2-1	CASSNRNYNEQFF	TGCGCCAGCAGCAACAGGAACTACAATGAGCAGTTCTTC
TRBD1	TRBV5-6	.	TRBJ2-1	CASSLRDRGRYNEQFF	TGTGCCAGCAGCCTCCGGGACAGGGGCCGGTACAATGAGCAGTTCTTC
TRBD1	TRBV5-4	.	TRBJ2-1	CASSRWDRGLGEQFF	TGTGCCAGCAGCAGATGGGACAGGGGGCTAGGGGAGCAGTTCTTC
TRBD1	TRBV5-1	.	TRBJ2-7	CASSSGTGYDEQYF	TGCGCCAGCAGCTCGGGGACAGGTTACGACGAGCAGTACTTC
TRBD1	TRBV6-1	.	TRBJ1-5	CASSENRGQPQHF	TGTGCCAGCAGTGAAAACAGGGGTCAGCCCCAGCATTTT
.	TRBV28	.	TRBJ2-5	CASRDFQETQYF	TGTGCCAGCAGGGACTTTCAAGAGACCCAGTACTTC
.	TRBV5-3	.	TRBJ2-7	CARSLDHQGLSYEQYF	TGTGCCAGAAGCTTGGATCACCAGGGCTTATCCTACGAGCAGTACTTC
.	TRBV2	.	TRBJ2-2	CASRPYRNTGELFF	TGTGCCTCCCGCCCTTACAGGAACACCGGGGAGCTGTTTTTT
TRBD1	TRBV29-1	.	TRBJ2-1	CSVQQGAANEQFF	TGCAGCGTTCAACAGGGGGCAGCCAATGAGCAGTTCTTC
TRBD2	TRBV6-5	.	TRBJ2-1	CASSYGGHTGGEQFF	TGTGCCAGCAGTTATGGAGGGCACACGGGGGGGGAGCAGTTCTTC
.	TRBV6-6	.	TRBJ2-3	CASRTGTTDTQYF	TGTGCCAGCAGAACAGGGACCACAGATACGCAGTATTTT
.	TRBV10-3	.	TRBJ2-3	CAISEGGSTRGGAQYF	TGTGCCATCAGTGAAGGGGGTAGTACTAGAGGAGGTGCGCAGTATTTT
.	TRBV4-2	.	TRBJ1-4	CASSQPEEGINEKLFF	TGTGCCAGCAGCCAACCTGAGGAGGGGATAAATGAAAAACTGTTTTTT
TRBD1	TRBV4-1	.	TRBJ2-6	CASRDRVDTAGANVLTF	TGCGCCAGCAGGGACAGGGTCGATACGGCTGGGGCCAACGTCCTGACTTTC